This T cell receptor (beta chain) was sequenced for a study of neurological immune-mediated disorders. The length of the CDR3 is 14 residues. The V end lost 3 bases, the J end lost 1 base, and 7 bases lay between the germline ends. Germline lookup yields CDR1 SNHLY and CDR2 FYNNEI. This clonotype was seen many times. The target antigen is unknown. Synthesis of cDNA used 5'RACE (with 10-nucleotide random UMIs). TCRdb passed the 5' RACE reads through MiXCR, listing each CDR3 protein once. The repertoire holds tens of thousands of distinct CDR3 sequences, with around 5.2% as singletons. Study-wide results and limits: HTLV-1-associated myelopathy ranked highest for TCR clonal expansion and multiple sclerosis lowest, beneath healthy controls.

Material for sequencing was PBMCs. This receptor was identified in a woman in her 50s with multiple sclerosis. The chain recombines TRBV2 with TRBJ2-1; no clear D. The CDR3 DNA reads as TGTGCCAGCAGTGAGTGGAGTTCCTACAATGAGCAGTTCTTC. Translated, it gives CASSEWSSYNEQFF.